This T cell receptor beta chain derives from a study of blood T cells in healthy people across ages. Each sample gave at least 7 million isolated PBMCs. A minimum of 6 micrograms of total RNA was extracted per sample. Germline V CDR1 and CDR2: SGHRS, YFSETQ. The CDR3 covers 15 residues. With 0 bases removed from V and 6 bases from J, the gap between germline ends came to 15 bases. For this clonotype: Its specificity is not known.

The study's findings and limits: Across samples, TCR beta diversity tracked strongly with naive T cell percentage.

Using a J-beta primer mix together with a sample-barcoded 5' primer, a second PCR was run for about 7 to 12 cycles. TCRdb re-derived calls from the 5' RACE reads in MiXCR, one entry per CDR3 protein. The table shows over a million distinct CDR3 sequences, with around 25% occurring only once. These data are also associated with another study on T cells of mothers and their children. That source adds: Related mother-child pairs showed slightly, non-significantly higher overlap than unrelated pairs.

V gene TRBV5-1 combines with J gene TRBJ2-5; a possible D gene is TRBD1 (6 bases). This TCR came from a girl aged 2-15 years in good health. The material sequenced was blood. The CDR3, as DNA: TGCGCCAGCAGCTTGGGTCGGGCAGGGGTAAAGACCCAGTACTTC. Amino acids: CASSLGRAGVKTQYF.